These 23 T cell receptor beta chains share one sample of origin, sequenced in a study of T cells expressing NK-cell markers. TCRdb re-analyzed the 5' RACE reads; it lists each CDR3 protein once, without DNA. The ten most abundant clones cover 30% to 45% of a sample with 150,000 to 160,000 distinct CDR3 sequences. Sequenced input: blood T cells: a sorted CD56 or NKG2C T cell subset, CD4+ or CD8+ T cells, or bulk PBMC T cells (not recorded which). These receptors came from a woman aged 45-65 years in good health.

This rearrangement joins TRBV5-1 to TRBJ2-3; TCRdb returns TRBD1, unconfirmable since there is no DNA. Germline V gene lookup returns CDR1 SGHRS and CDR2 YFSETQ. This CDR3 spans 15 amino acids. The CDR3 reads CASSQQGSSTDTQYF.

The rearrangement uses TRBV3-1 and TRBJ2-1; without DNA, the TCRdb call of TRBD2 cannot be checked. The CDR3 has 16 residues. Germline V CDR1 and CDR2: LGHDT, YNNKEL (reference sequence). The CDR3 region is CASSQDWASGYNEQFF.

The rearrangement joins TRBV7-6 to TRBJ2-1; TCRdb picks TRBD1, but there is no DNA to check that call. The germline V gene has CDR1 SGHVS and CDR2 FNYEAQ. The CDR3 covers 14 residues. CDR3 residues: CASSLAGTDNEQFF.

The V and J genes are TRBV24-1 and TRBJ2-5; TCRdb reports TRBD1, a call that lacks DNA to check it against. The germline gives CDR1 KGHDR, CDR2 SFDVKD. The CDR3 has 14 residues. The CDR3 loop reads CATGERDRGETQYF.

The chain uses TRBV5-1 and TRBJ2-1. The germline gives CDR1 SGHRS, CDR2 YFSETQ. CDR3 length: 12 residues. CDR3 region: CASSLAGSEQFF.

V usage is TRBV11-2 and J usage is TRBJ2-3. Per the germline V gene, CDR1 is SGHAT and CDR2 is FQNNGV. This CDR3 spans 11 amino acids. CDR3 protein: CATQVGDTQYF.

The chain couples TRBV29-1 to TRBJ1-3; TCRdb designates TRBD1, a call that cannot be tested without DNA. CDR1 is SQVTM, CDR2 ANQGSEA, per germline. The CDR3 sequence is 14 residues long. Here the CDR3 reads CSAQDMYSGNTIYF.

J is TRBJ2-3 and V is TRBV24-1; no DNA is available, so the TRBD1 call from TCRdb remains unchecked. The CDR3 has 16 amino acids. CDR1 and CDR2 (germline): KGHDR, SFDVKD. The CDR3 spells CATSDPDSELRDTQYF.

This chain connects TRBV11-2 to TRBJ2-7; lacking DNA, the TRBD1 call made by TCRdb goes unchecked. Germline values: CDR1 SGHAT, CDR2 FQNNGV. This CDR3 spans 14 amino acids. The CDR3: CASSEQATSYEQYF.

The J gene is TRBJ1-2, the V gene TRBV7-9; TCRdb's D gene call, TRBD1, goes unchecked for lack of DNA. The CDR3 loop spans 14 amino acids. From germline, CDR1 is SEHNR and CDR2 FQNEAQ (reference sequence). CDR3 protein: CASSSRGALYGYTF.

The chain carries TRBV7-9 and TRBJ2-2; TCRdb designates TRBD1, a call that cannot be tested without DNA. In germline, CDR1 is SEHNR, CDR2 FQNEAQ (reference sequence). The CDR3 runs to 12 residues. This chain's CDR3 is CASSGQVRELFF.

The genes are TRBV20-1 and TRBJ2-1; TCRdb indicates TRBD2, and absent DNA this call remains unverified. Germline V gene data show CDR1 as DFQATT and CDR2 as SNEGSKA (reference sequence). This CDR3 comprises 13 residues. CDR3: CSARDVGSNEQFF.

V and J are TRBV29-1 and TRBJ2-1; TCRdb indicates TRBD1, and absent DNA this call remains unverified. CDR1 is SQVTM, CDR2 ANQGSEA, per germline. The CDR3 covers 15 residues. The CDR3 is CSVERGQEAYNEQFF.

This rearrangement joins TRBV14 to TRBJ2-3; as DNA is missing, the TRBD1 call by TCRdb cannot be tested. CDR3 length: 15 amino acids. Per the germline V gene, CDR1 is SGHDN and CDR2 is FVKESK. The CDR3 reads CASSQYRGPSDTQYF.

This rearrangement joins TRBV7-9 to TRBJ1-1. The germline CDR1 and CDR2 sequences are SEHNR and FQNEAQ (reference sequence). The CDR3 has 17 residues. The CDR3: CASSLAGEGTFFSEAFF.

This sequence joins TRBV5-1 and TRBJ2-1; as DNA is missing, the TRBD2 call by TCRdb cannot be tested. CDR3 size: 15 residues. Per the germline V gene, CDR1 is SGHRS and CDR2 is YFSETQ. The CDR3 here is CASSLSEGLDNEQFF.

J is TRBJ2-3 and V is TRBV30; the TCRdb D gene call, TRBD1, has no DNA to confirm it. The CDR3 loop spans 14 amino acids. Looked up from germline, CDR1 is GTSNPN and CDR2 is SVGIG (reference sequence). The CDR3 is CAWSSGSGTDTQYF.

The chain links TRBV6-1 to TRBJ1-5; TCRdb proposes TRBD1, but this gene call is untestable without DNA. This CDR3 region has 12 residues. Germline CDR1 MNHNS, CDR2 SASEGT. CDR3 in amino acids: CASTRGNQPQHF.

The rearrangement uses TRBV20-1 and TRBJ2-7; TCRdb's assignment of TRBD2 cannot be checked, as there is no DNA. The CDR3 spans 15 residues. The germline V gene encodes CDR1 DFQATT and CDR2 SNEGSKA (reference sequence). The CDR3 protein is CSATSTSGRPYEQYF.

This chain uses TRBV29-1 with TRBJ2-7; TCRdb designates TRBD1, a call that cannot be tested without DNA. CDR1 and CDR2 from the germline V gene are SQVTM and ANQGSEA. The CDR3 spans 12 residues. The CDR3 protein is CSVVTGMNEQYF.

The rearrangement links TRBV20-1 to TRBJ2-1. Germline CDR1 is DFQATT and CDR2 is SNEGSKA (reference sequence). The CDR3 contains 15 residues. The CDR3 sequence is CSARDVDLPNNEQFF.

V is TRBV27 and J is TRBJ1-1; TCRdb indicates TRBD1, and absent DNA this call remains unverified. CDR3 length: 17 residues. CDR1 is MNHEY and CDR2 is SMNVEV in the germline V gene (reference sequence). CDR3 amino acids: CASSPGRGRGDNTEAFF.

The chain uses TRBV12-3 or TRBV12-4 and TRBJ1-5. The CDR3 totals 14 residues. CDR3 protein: CASSSGGGRQPQHF.